This paragraph reports one TCR beta chain. This clone appeared once. It lacks a known antigen. No qualities accompany the bases; no much larger clone lies one base away. The cohort consisted of some 670 healthy bone marrow donors. At the time of sampling, every cohort member was nominally healthy, though immune exposures that went unrecorded were likely present. The donor was CMV seropositive and was included in the group of some 290 seropositive cohort members. A peripheral blood sample was provided by each donor, and peripheral blood mononuclear cells were used for TCR beta sequencing. Genomic DNA was extracted from the blood cell samples with the Qiagen DNeasy Blood Extraction Kit. These data are taken from a study of cytomegalovirus exposure and HLA in healthy donors (dated by TCRdb to about 2017). Study-level background: An earlier analysis of several hundred of the donors reported around 280 Gb of sequence data and 95 million to 130 million unique TCR beta sequences obtained from around 180 million T cells. An early release that covered about 600 HLA-typed donors contained around 300 gigabases of sequencing data and tens of millions of unique TCR sequences. Of the 300 to 500 genotyped donors, approximately 80% were placed in the genetic ancestry cluster associated with self-reported Caucasian donors. The study aimed to test whether cataloging public T cell receptors could reveal signatures of past pathogen exposure. The T cell repertoires of about 700 subjects were profiled by immunosequencing and related to cytomegalovirus serostatus. Along with the roughly 610-subject first cohort, a separate validation cohort of over a hundred different subjects was used. High-throughput TCR immunosequencing, statistical association of individual TCRs with disease status, and machine learning were combined to predict cytomegalovirus infection status. A later analysis re-examined previously published TCR beta repertoires from 600 to 700 donors and added high-resolution HLA genotyping to investigate patterns of TCR occurrence. Rather than drawing on any new phenotypic data, the later analysis identified candidate immune exposures from TCR beta sequences and the way those sequences occurred across donors. An earlier analysis of roughly 580 of the donors used high-throughput TCR beta sequencing to judge whether each TCR beta V gene segment behaved as functional or pseudogenic. Donor age, sex, ethnicity and CMV serostatus were compiled together with the repertoire data. Genome-wide SNP genotypes for about 60% of the roughly 670 donors were used in a later genetic analysis, which treated that subset as a discovery cohort. All discovery cohort repertoires had been generated using a single sequencing platform. Both class I and class II loci were covered by HLA typing, at four-digit resolution. The number of donors typed differed by locus, with roughly 620-640 for A, B, C, DRB1 and DQB1, 522 for DQA1, about 610 for DPA1, and some 440 for DPB1. A handful of DR-DQ haplotypes were handled as single units for association and clustering because linkage in the cohort was strong. Among about 390 genotyped donors of the cohort, an average of approximately 240,000 unique TCR beta nucleotide sequences were sequenced per donor, roughly a sixth of them non-productive.

Study-wide conclusions, independent of this receptor: A further reported finding was that TCR beta sequences accurately predicted the HLA-A and HLA-B alleles for most subjects in the first cohort. Presence/absence analyses assumed roughly uniform sequencing depth across donors, an assumption that may not hold. In a later genetic analysis, fewer N-insertions in productive TCRs were reported among donors in an Asian-associated ancestry cluster than the roughly 700-donor mean. A later analysis found that HLA-associated TCR beta chains were more clonally expanded and had lower generation probabilities than equally common non-associated chains. In vitro tests confirmed that a few of the cytomegalovirus-associated TCR beta chains recognize cytomegalovirus antigens. Because some donors lacked HLA typing at each locus, the association tests relied only on the typed subset. According to a later analysis, most CMV-associated TCR beta chains appeared to be HLA-restricted, and the HLA associations seemed to be driven largely by CMV exposure. The authors suggested that the approach could potentially be generalized to other disease states and immunological phenotypes. In the study, about 150 TCR beta chains were listed as associated with cytomegalovirus. For the cohort, immune exposure information was limited to CMV serostatus. A cluster of highly shared sequence variants was judged likely to represent a technical artifact of the sequencing pipeline. In this cohort, only TCR beta chains were sequenced, and detectable features were limited by the absence of alpha or paired-chain data. In an earlier analysis of more than 450 of the donors, most TCR beta V segments were observed in productive rearrangements about 87% or about 30% of the time, broadly matching IMGT annotations. According to a later analysis, parvovirus B19, influenza, CMV and Epstein-Barr virus appeared linked to several top co-occurrence clusters. Correlated functional status among segregating V segments might reflect linkage disequilibrium, but an unknown experimental factor could not be ruled out. Some 16 rarely observed V segments, including chromosome 9 orphons, were excluded from the earlier analysis of about 610 of the donors because counts were too low. Cytomegalovirus status was reported to be diagnosed by the classifier with high specificity and sensitivity in both the original and validation cohorts. A later genetic analysis associated a missense DCLRE1C variant with V-gene and J-gene trimming of TCR beta chains, and an independent cohort replicated the association. When HLA alleles, especially DR and DQ, strongly co-occurred, TCR associations were difficult to assign to individual alleles. In a later analysis, TCR association rates were found to vary across HLA loci, with the most associated TCRs seen for DRB1 alleles and the fewest for HLA-C alleles. Across donors, most TCR sequences were observed very rarely, whereas some public TCRs were present in many individuals. Because the 87-base-pair reads could not distinguish some IMGT-functional V segments, including TRBV6-2 and TRBV6-3, those segments were excluded. A later analysis associated roughly 17,000 TCR beta sequences with specific HLA alleles at a false discovery rate of 0.05.

CDR1 and CDR2, looked up from the germline V gene, are MNHEY and SVGAGI. V is clipped by 6 bases and J by 7 bases, and the sequence between their germline boundaries is 9 bases long. From the cysteine up to the phenylalanine, the CDR3 has a length of 11 residues. Of all the DNA, just the CDR3 is kept, 33 bases in frame from base 1. The method behind the library was the immunoSEQ multiplex PCR assay. For the multiplex PCR, a mixture combining 60 forward primers for TCR Vbeta segments and 13 reverse primers for TCR Jbeta segments was used. The CDR3 region of rearranged TCR beta genes was amplified from genomic DNA with a multiplex PCR assay. Amplified TCR beta libraries were sequenced as 87-base-pair reads on the Illumina HiSeq System. As for the authors' bioinformatics: Across the roughly 700 repertoires, a later analysis counted tens of millions of unique TCR beta chains, about 10 million of which were shared by at least two donors. Raw reads were error-corrected and collapsed into unique sequences by a nearest-neighbor algorithm in which closely related sequences were merged to remove PCR and sequencing errors. CDR3 sequences were aligned to IMGT reference sequences to assign V, D and J gene segments. Each retained sequence needed at least a six-nucleotide match to both a V gene segment and a J gene segment. Rearrangements were called productive when the CDR3 lacked stop codons and stayed in frame with V and J; all others were non-productive. Following IMGT convention, CDR3 was defined as the stretch from the second conserved V-encoded cysteine up to the conserved J-encoded phenylalanine. The earlier analysis of about 570 of the donors excluded any sequence lacking an unambiguous match to a single V gene segment. An earlier analysis of several hundred of the donors called V segments functional above 56.7% productive rearrangements and segregating when the between-donor standard deviation exceeded 5%. A statistical classification framework was built to diagnose cytomegalovirus status from the catalog of TCR beta chain sequences. In a later analysis, V and J genes were assigned by comparing TCR nucleotide sequences against IMGT/GENE-DB human TR gene sequences. A later analysis assigned CDR3 sequences and most-parsimonious VDJ recombination scenarios with the TCRdist pipeline. A later analysis defined each TCR beta chain by its CDR3 amino acid sequence plus V-gene family, and excluded reads lacking a unique V-gene family. To address suspected cross-contamination and a sequencing artifact, a later analysis removed under 600 highly shared, low-generation-probability nucleotide sequences. A later analysis calculated a clonal expansion index for each public chain from normalized within-repertoire ranks of inferred template counts. Generation probabilities in a later analysis came from a VDJ recombination model fitted to out-of-frame rearrangements, and those results were checked against IGoR. Hypergeometric tests were used in a later analysis to score TCR-TCR, TCR-HLA and TCR-CMV co-occurrence, with a repertoire-size bias correction applied to the TCR pairs. False discovery rates were estimated in a later analysis by permuting HLA or CMV assignments 20 times. A later analysis grouped co-occurring TCRs with DBSCAN, adding TCRdist sequence similarity when clustering within HLA-allele-positive subsets. For co-occurrence clustering, repertoires with fewer than 30,000 or more than 120,000 public chains were excluded, along with roughly 5 repertoires with anomalous nucleotide sharing. Drawn from immuneACCESS, this table holds only the in-frame rearrangements with V and J called that TCRdb kept. Clones are partly lost; checked studies trace under half to an unresolved V gene and leave the rest unexplained. V and J calls and clone size follow that table, whereas D and trimming were derived from the DNA. Present in this sample are roughly 180,000 clones, roughly 80% of which were seen just once. The leading ten clones occupy around 8% of the sample.

The clonotype comes from a woman aged 40-49 years in good health and CMV-seropositive. Here the chain combines TRBV6-5 and TRBJ1-1; the D gene is perhaps TRBD1, from 5 matching bases. Sequencing was performed on PBMCs. The base sequence is TGTGCCAGCAGCAGCAGGGTTGAAGCTTTCTTT. It translates as CASSSRVEAFF.